The rows below give T cell receptor beta chains drawn from one sample of a study of T cell repertoires in cytomegalovirus infection. TCRdb fed the reads into MiXCR, producing one record per CDR3 protein. The sample has roughly 320,000 distinct CDR3 sequences, 9% to 9.5% seen once; the top ten hold about 4.5%. Sequencing was performed on PBMCs. These receptors all stem from a human donor in good health (CMV status not recorded). Some clones in this sample may be carry-over from other donors' samples. CDR3s include the opening cysteine and the closing phenylalanine or tryptophan. Fields, in order: V gene, clone size, CDR3 length, D gene, J gene, CDR3 DNA, CDR3 protein. D genes are given only for firm matches. The listing skips clone size in some rows; elsewhere it reads once, few, many or a size class.

V: TRBV4-2
size: few
length: 15
D: NA
J: TRBJ1-2
DNA: TGTGCCAGCAGCCAAGAAGACAGATCAAACTATGGCTACACCTTC
CDR3: CASSQEDRSNYGYTF

V: TRBV9
size: few
length: 16
D: NA
J: TRBJ1-2
DNA: TGTGCCAGCAGCGTAGCTGTGGGGGCTGTCGCGTATGGCTACACCTTC
CDR3: CASSVAVGAVAYGYTF

V: TRBV27
size: NA
length: 18
D: TRBD1
J: TRBJ1-1
DNA: TGTGCCAGCAGTCCCCCTGCGACAGGGGCCAAAACCCACACTGAAGCTTTCTTT
CDR3: CASSPPATGAKTHTEAFF

V: TRBV7-2
size: NA
length: 15
D: NA
J: TRBJ2-2
DNA: TGTGCCAGCAGCTTCGCCAGGCCATACGGCCGGGAGCTGTTTTTT
CDR3: CASSFARPYGRELFF

V: TRBV12-5
size: NA
length: 14
D: NA
J: TRBJ2-7
DNA: TGTGCTAGTGAAATGGACAGTTTCCCCTACGAGCAGTACTTC
CDR3: CASEMDSFPYEQYF

V: TRBV4-1
size: NA
length: 15
D: TRBD1
J: TRBJ1-1
DNA: TGCGCCAGCAGCCCTACAGGGGCCCCTAGTGCTGAAGCTTTCTTT
CDR3: CASSPTGAPSAEAFF

V: TRBV11-1
size: many
length: 16
D: TRBD2
J: TRBJ2-2
DNA: TGTGCCAGCAGCCCAGGGACTAGCGGGATTACCGGGGAGCTGTTTTTT
CDR3: CASSPGTSGITGELFF

V: TRBV7-2
size: few
length: 17
D: NA
J: TRBJ1-4
DNA: TGTGCCAGCAGCTTAGCGGGGGCGGCTGCAACTAATGAAAAACTGTTTTTT
CDR3: CASSLAGAAATNEKLFF

V: TRBV6-1
size: many
length: 16
D: NA
J: TRBJ1-5
DNA: TGTGCCAGCAGGGGAAGCTTTTGGGATAGCAATCAGCCCCAGCATTTT
CDR3: CASRGSFWDSNQPQHF

V: TRBV4-1
size: NA
length: 15
D: NA
J: TRBJ2-1
DNA: TGTGCCAGCAGCCAAGATTCCGCGCAGGGTTACGAGCAGTTCTTC
CDR3: CASSQDSAQGYEQFF

V: TRBV7-6
size: NA
length: 16
D: TRBD2
J: TRBJ2-1
DNA: TGTGCCAGCAGCCAACTAGCGGGAGAAATCTACAATGAGCAGTTCTTC
CDR3: CASSQLAGEIYNEQFF

V: TRBV5-5
size: NA
length: 14
D: NA
J: TRBJ2-1
DNA: TGTGCCAGCTCAAGCGGCCTCGGGGCTAATGAGCAGTTCTTC
CDR3: CASSSGLGANEQFF

V: TRBV12-3/TRBV12-4
size: few
length: 13
D: NA
J: TRBJ1-6
DNA: TGTGCCAGCAGTTTTCGGGTCAGCTCACCCCTCCACTTT
CDR3: CASSFRVSSPLHF